What follows is one TCR beta chain and its context. Its target is unknown. This sample was taken from a study of shared clonotypes between healthy human individuals. Points from the study as a whole: In this cohort, only blood was sampled, and tissue repertoires likely differ. A small donor pool kept down the genetic and exposure-history diversity that was represented.

The germline V gene encodes CDR1 LNHDA and CDR2 SQIVND (reference sequence). V gave up 3 bases and J gave up 2 bases, with 20 bases separating them. The CDR3 runs 17 residues. Splitting of each subset's genomic DNA was done evenly across several immunoSEQ plates. The data were produced by immunoSEQ multiplex PCR, yet TCRdb's version contains in-frame clones alone and is incomplete. The sample consists of under 1,100,000 clones, under 80% of them appearing once. The rearrangement joins TRBV19 to TRBJ2-7, with D tentatively TRBD1 (6 bases). The sequenced sample was memory CD4+ T cells sorted from blood. Subset defined: CD45RA-negative fraction. This TCR came from a man between 18 and 35 years old in good health. The CDR3 sequence is CASSMSSAGEGPYEQYF. CDR3 bases: TGTGCCAGTAGTATGTCCTCAGCAGGGGAAGGGCCCTACGAGCAGTACTTC.